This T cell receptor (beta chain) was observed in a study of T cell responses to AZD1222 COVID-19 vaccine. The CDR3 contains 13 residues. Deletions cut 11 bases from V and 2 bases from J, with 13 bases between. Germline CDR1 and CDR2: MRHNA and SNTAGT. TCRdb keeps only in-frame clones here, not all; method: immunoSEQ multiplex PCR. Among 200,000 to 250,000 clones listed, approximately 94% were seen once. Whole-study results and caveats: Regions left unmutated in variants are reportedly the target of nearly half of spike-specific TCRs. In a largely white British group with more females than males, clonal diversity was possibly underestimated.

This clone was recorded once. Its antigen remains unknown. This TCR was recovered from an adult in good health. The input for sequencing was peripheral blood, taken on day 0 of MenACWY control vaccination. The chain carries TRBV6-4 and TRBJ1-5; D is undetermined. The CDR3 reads CAGGIGGNQPQHF. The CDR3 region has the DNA TGTGCCGGCGGTATCGGGGGCAATCAGCCCCAGCATTTT.